These T cell receptor beta chains were read from a single sample in a study of cytomegalovirus exposure and HLA in healthy donors. TCRdb's copy holds only in-frame clones and misses some; the assay was immunoSEQ multiplex PCR. The sample lists about 160,000 clones, approximately 88% occurring once. The sample taken for sequencing was PBMCs. These receptors all come from a woman younger than 35 in good health and CMV-seronegative. CDR3s include the opening cysteine and the closing phenylalanine or tryptophan. The order of the fields is J gene, V gene, clone size, D gene, CDR3 DNA, CDR3 protein. The D gene is left open where the match is weak. Not all rows give a size; the values are once, few, many and, for expanded clones, a class.

TRBJ2-1,TRBV13,NA,TRBD2,TGTGCCAGCAGCCCCACAAGCGGGGGGGCCTCCAATGAGCAGTTCTTC,CASSPTSGGASNEQFF
TRBJ2-7,TRBV19,NA,TRBD1,TGTGCCAGTAGTATAGGGGGACAGGGTTCCTACGAGCAGTACTTC,CASSIGGQGSYEQYF
TRBJ2-3,TRBV15,NA,TRBD2,TGTGCCACCAGCAGAGTAGCGGGGATACGCACAGATACGCAGTATTTT,CATSRVAGIRTDTQYF
TRBJ1-4,TRBV7-9,few,NA,TGTGCCAGCGTGAAGGGAGATAATGAAAAACTGTTTTTT,CASVKGDNEKLFF
TRBJ1-6,TRBV5-1,NA,TRBD1,TGCGCCAGCACCACAGGGGTCGGGAATAATTCACCCCTCCACTTT,CASTTGVGNNSPLHF
TRBJ1-2,TRBV30,NA,NA,TGTGCCTGGAACGACGGGATAAACTATGGCTACACCTTC,CAWNDGINYGYTF
TRBJ1-2,TRBV19,NA,NA,TGTGCCAGTAGTATCCGGAGGCCGGACTATGGCTACACCTTC,CASSIRRPDYGYTF
TRBJ2-1,TRBV5-1,NA,NA,TGCGCCAGCAGCTTGACAGGGATTAGCTCCTACAATGAGCAGTTCTTC,CASSLTGISSYNEQFF
TRBJ2-7,TRBV14,NA,TRBD2,TGTGCCAGCAGCCGACTAGCGGGGGGATACGAGCAGTACTTC,CASSRLAGGYEQYF
TRBJ1-4,TRBV6-1,NA,TRBD1,TGTGCCAGCCAGATACAGGGGGCAACTAATGAAAAACTGTTTTTT,CASQIQGATNEKLFF
TRBJ1-5,TRBV2,NA,TRBD1,TGTGCCAGCAGTCCAAGGGGGCGAAATCAGCCCCAGCATTTT,CASSPRGRNQPQHF
TRBJ1-1,TRBV27,NA,NA,TGTGCCAGCAGTTTAGCAGGCTTGAACACTGAAGCTTTCTTT,CASSLAGLNTEAFF
TRBJ1-6,TRBV5-4,NA,TRBD1,TGTGCCAGCAGCTGGGACAGAAATTCACCCCTCCACTTT,CASSWDRNSPLHF
TRBJ2-7,TRBV7-2,NA,NA,TGTGCCAGCAGCCGAGTAGACGGGACTCCAGCCTACGAGCAGTACTTC,CASSRVDGTPAYEQYF
TRBJ2-1,TRBV19,NA,TRBD2,TGTGCCAGTAGTATGAGCGGGGGGGCCCCCTACAATGAGCAGTTCTTC,CASSMSGGAPYNEQFF
TRBJ1-4,TRBV4-2,NA,TRBD1,TGTGCCAGCAGCCAATTCCAGGGGGCAGCTAATGAAAAACTGTTTTTT,CASSQFQGAANEKLFF
TRBJ1-1,TRBV7-9,NA,NA,TGTTCCAGCAGCTTAGGAGCCAATCGGGCTTTCTTT,CSSSLGANRAFF
TRBJ1-1,TRBV19,NA,NA,TGTGCCAGTAAGGGGTCATGGTTAACTGAAGCTTTCTTT,CASKGSWLTEAFF
TRBJ2-2,TRBV5-1,once,TRBD1,TGCGCCAGCGGACAACAGGGGGCGAACACCGGGGAGCTGTTTTTT,CASGQQGANTGELFF
TRBJ2-3,TRBV11-2,NA,NA,TGTGCCAGCAGCTTAGCTATCACAGATACGCAGTATTTT,CASSLAITDTQYF
TRBJ1-2,TRBV6-1,NA,NA,TGTGCCAGCAGTGAAGGCCTACTAGTGTCTGGCTACACCTTC,CASSEGLLVSGYTF
TRBJ1-2,TRBV6-1,once,NA,TGTGCCAGCAACTTGAGGGAATTATACTATGGCTACACCTTC,CASNLRELYYGYTF
TRBJ1-1,TRBV21-1,few,NA,TGTGCCAGCAGCAAAGGCGGGACAGTCACTGAAGCTTTCTTT,CASSKGGTVTEAFF
TRBJ1-2,TRBV28,NA,TRBD1,TGTGCCAGCAGCCTGACAGGGAGCCTCTATGGCTACACCTTC,CASSLTGSLYGYTF
TRBJ1-4,TRBV14,few,NA,TGTGCCAGCAGCCAAGCAGGCAGAGAAAAACTGTTTTTT,CASSQAGREKLFF
TRBJ1-2,TRBV11-2,NA,TRBD1,TGTGCCAGCAGCTTCCTTCACTCAGGGGGCCCCTATGGCTACACCTTC,CASSFLHSGGPYGYTF
TRBJ2-7,TRBV2,NA,NA,TGTGCCAGCAGTGAACACAGGGCGGTGCAGTACTTC,CASSEHRAVQYF
TRBJ1-6,TRBV28,few,TRBD1,TGTGCCAGCCCTACTCCCCCGGGACAGGGGAGAGATAATTCACCCCTCCACTTT,CASPTPPGQGRDNSPLHF
TRBJ1-1,TRBV29-1,NA,NA,TGCAGTGGTTGGTCGGTGAACACTGAAGCTTTCTTT,CSGWSVNTEAFF
TRBJ1-2,TRBV28,few,TRBD1,TGTGCCAGCAGCTCTACAGGGGGCGCCGGTGGCTACACCTTC,CASSSTGGAGGYTF
TRBJ2-1,TRBV20-1,NA,NA,TGCAGTGCTACCGACAATGAGCAGTTCTTC,CSATDNEQFF
TRBJ2-3,TRBV10-3,NA,NA,TGTGCCATTGGTGGGGCCCGGGATACGCAGTATTTT,CAIGGARDTQYF
TRBJ2-7,TRBV6-5,once,NA,TGTGCCAGCAGTTACCGGGGGACAGCGACCTACGAGCAGTACTTC,CASSYRGTATYEQYF
TRBJ2-1,TRBV7-3,once,TRBD1,TGTGCCAGCCAGGACAGGGGCTCCTACAATGAGCAGTTCTTC,CASQDRGSYNEQFF
TRBJ2-4,TRBV27,NA,TRBD2,TGTGCCAGCAGTTCGACTAGCGGGGGCCCCAAAAACAGTCAGTACTTC,CASSSTSGGPKNSQYF
TRBJ2-1,TRBV7-2,NA,NA,TGTGCCAGCAGCTTCCGGTTTTCCTACAATGAGCAGTTCTTC,CASSFRFSYNEQFF
TRBJ1-2,TRBV30,few,TRBD1,TGTGCCTGGAGCCGGGACAGCACACGCGGCTACACCTTC,CAWSRDSTRGYTF
TRBJ2-3,TRBV7-9,NA,NA,TGTGCCAGCAGCTTCCCGCAGGGTAGTCCAGATACGCAGTATTTT,CASSFPQGSPDTQYF
TRBJ2-1,TRBV19,NA,NA,TGTGCCAGTAGTATTATAGGGGCCTACAATGAGCAGTTCTTC,CASSIIGAYNEQFF
TRBJ1-4,TRBV5-4,NA,NA,TGTGCCAGCAGCATACAGGGCTCCGCTAATGAAAAACTGTTTTTT,CASSIQGSANEKLFF
TRBJ1-2,TRBV6-1,NA,TRBD1,TGTGCCAGCAGTCAGGGAGGGACAGGGGCTCATGGCTACACCTTC,CASSQGGTGAHGYTF